This T cell receptor beta chain was profiled in a study of T cell repertoires in cytomegalovirus infection (dated by TCRdb to between 2018 and 2020). For the wider study: Recently identified HLA-C-restricted CMV epitopes, whose presentation resists viral immunomodulation, were targeted by peptide stimulations together with well-studied HLA-B-restricted epitopes. Because public TCR beta signatures pointed to carriage of CMV infection together with the matching HLA type, the HLA type of each donor mattered for the analysis.

Instrument on record: Illumina HiSeq 1500. The public reads were run again by TCRdb, first through fastp at Q25 and then through MiXCR, and only productive beta chains were kept. Rows matching on CDR3 protein sequence are summarized as one entry with the most common DNA and genes. The table for this sample lists fewer than 85,000 distinct CDR3 sequences; 45% to 50% of them were counted only once. The biggest ten clones account for 85% to 95% of the sample. At the junction V is shortened by 5 bases and J by 4 bases; bases outside the gene matches: 8. The cysteine opens and the phenylalanine closes a CDR3 of 16 amino acids. Kept here is only the CDR3 DNA, which spans 48 bases and is read in frame from base 1. Taken from the germline V gene (reference sequence), the CDR1 and CDR2 loops are PRHDT and FYEKMQ. The investigation overall reported the following: In both this cohort and an independent cohort of 352 donors, the cumulative frequency of public TCR beta family members distinguished carriers of CMV infection plus the relevant HLA type. The ex vivo response was dominated by HLA-C-restricted CMV-specific TCR beta clonotypes, which also provided the single most frequent clonotype in two of eight donors.

The meaning of the sample's treatment or condition label: in vitro stimulation with specific CMV peptide epitopes to enrich CMV-specific T cells. As concerns this clonotype: No cognate antigen has been identified for it. Base qualities are not at hand, and no much larger clone is one base apart.

Sequenced here: CD8+ T cells from cultured PBMCs, sampled from culture after CMV antigen stimulation. This TCR derives from a human donor in good health (CMV status not recorded). Some clones in this sample may be carry-over from other donors' samples. This sequence uses TRBV13 and TRBJ2-5, with 12 bases matching TRBD1. The CDR3 in this case is CASSLGTGGARETQYF. The DNA reads as follows: TGTGCCAGCAGCCTGGGGACAGGGGGCGCACGAGAGACCCAGTACTTC.